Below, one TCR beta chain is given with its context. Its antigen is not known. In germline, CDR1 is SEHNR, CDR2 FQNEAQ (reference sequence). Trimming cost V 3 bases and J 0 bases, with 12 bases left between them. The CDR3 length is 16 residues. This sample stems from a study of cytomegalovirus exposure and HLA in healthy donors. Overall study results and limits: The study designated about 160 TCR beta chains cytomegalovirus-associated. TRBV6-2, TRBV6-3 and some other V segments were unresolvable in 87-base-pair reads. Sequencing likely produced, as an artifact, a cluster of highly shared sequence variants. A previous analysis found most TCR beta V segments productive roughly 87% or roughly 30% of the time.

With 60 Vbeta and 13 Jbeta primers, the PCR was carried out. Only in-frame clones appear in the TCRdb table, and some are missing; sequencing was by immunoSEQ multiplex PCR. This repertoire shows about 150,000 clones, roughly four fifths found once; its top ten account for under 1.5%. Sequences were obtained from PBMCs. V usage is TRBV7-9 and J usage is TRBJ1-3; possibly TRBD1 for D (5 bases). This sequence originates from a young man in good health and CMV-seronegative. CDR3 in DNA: TGTGCCAGCAGCTTTTGGGGGGGGAGCTCTGGAAACACCATATATTTT. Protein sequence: CASSFWGGSSGNTIYF.